This T cell receptor beta chain was captured in a study of T cell responses to AZD1222 COVID-19 vaccine. Background on the study: Combined were second doses at about 4 or about 12 weeks. Study conclusions and caveats: No day 14 peak samples; only post-peak repertoires were characterized. Once two AZD1222 doses were given, Spike-specific TCR breadth and depth went up. The CD4 TCRs associated with vaccination extended across spike and predominated at 160-218 and 743-854.

This table comes from immunoSEQ multiplex PCR, and its TCRdb copy is limited to in-frame clones, with some not included. The sample has around 100,000 clones; about 86% are singletons. The CDR3 runs to 17 residues. The V gene end was trimmed by 5 bases and the J gene end by 2 bases; junction bases not matched to a gene: 7. CDR1 is SGHAT and CDR2 is FQNNGV in the germline V gene. Worth noting for this clone: Its antigen is undetermined.

The J gene is TRBJ2-6, the V gene TRBV11-2; 9 positions agree with TRBD2. This clonotype was obtained from an adult in good health. Material: peripheral blood, obtained on day 0 of AZD1222 vaccination. CDR3 nucleotide sequence: TGTGCCAGCAGCCCCCTAGGCGGGGGGGCTGGGGCCAACGTCCTGACTTTC. This sequence encodes CASSPLGGGAGANVLTF.